Each of the 5 T cell receptor beta chains below was sequenced from the same sample in a study of radiation and T cells in renal cell carcinoma. Time point: baseline pretreatment blood. Treatment defined: 15 Gy SBRT to primary tumor, nephrectomy 4 weeks later. Only in-frame clones appear in the TCRdb table, and some are missing; sequencing was by immunoSEQ multiplex PCR. This table has about 130,000 clones, around nine tenths appearing once. Sequenced here: blood, sampled from a patient whose treatment included radiotherapy and nephrectomy. The receptors shown here come from a woman aged 50 to 65 with renal cell carcinoma.

The rearrangement uses TRBV19 and TRBJ1-1; D perhaps matches TRBD1 (5 bases). The V gene lost 2 bases and the J gene lost 7 bases, with 8 bases spanning the gap. Germline V gene data show CDR1 as LNHDA and CDR2 as SQIVND (reference sequence). This CDR3 comprises 12 residues. This CDR3 is CASSIFRDEAFF. As DNA, the CDR3 is TGTGCCAGTAGTATATTCAGGGATGAAGCTTTCTTT.

A word on this clone: The identical CDR3 is also encoded by other nucleotide sequences in the sample. The chain employs TRBV9 and TRBJ2-1; D may be TRBD2 (6 bases). This CDR3 has 15 amino acids. Trimming cost V 0 bases and J 0 bases, with 7 bases left between them. CDR1 is SGDLS and CDR2 is YYNGEE in the germline V gene. CDR3 nucleotides: TGTGCCAGCAGCGTAGCCGGGGGCTCCTACAATGAGCAGTTCTTC. Protein product: CASSVAGGSYNEQFF.

The chain uses TRBV7-2 and TRBJ1-5; D gene uncertain. V was cut by 5 bases and J by 5 bases, with 16 bases left in between. The length of the CDR3 is 15 residues. Germline V gives CDR1 SGHTA, CDR2 FQGNSA. Here the CDR3 reads CASSPGGQSYQPQHF. The DNA of the CDR3 is TGTGCCAGCAGCCCTGGTGGCCAGAGTTATCAGCCCCAGCATTTT.

This sequence joins TRBV5-5 and TRBJ2-7, with D unclear. The CDR3 length is 14 residues. The germline CDR1 and CDR2 sequences are SGHKS and YYEKEE (reference sequence). Trimming took 1 base from V and 2 from J, leaving 10 bases between them. This CDR3 reads CASSLFGVAYEQYF. The CDR3 DNA reads TGTGCCAGCAGCTTGTTTGGCGTAGCCTACGAGCAGTACTTC.

The chain has TRBV6-5 and TRBJ2-7, with D possibly being TRBD1 (5 bases). V was pared by 5 bases and J by 6 bases, with 14 bases between. Germline lookup yields CDR1 MNHEY and CDR2 SVGAGI. CDR3 length: 13 residues. CDR3 amino acids: CASSRTLRVEQYF. In DNA, the CDR3 is TGTGCCAGCAGTCGGACATTACGGGTCGAGCAGTACTTC.